Listed below are T cell receptor beta chains from one sample, sequenced in a study of Tregs in tolerant kidney transplant recipients. Sequenced by immunoSEQ multiplex PCR; TCRdb stores in-frame clones only, minus some. The table has about 240,000 clones, 84% seen once. The sequenced sample was CD4+ T cells from blood. The source of these receptors is a human donor in good health. Each CDR3 is given with its conserved first and last residue. The order of the fields is J gene, D gene, clone size, V gene, CDR3 DNA, CDR3 protein. The D gene is left open where the match is weak. A clone size is listed for some rows: how often the clone was seen (once, few, many), or a class if it is expanded.

TRBJ1-5,NA,few,TRBV6-5,TGTGCCAGCAGTTACTCCTCAGGGACTCAGCCCCAGCATTTT,CASSYSSGTQPQHF
TRBJ2-1,TRBD2,NA,TRBV6-5,TGTGCCAGCAGTTTAGCCCCTAGCGGGGGATACAATGAGCAGTTCTTC,CASSLAPSGGYNEQFF
TRBJ2-5,TRBD2,NA,TRBV7-9,TGTGCCAGCAGCTTACTAGCGGGGGTGGAGACCCAGTACTTC,CASSLLAGVETQYF
TRBJ2-7,TRBD2,NA,TRBV9,TGTGCCAGCAGCGTAGACCCTGGACTAGCGGAGGCCTACGAGCAGTACTTC,CASSVDPGLAEAYEQYF
TRBJ2-5,NA,NA,TRBV5-6,TGTGCCAGCAGCTTGTACCCCCAAGAGACCCAGTACTTC,CASSLYPQETQYF
TRBJ2-7,NA,NA,TRBV27,TGTGCCAGCAGTTCGCGTCGGAGCTACTACGAGCAGTACTTC,CASSSRRSYYEQYF
TRBJ2-3,NA,NA,TRBV10-3,TGTGCCATCAGTGAAACAGATACGCAGTATTTT,CAISETDTQYF
TRBJ1-1,NA,NA,TRBV7-2,TGTGCCAGCAGCTCAGCCGACAGGCTACTGAACACTGAAGCTTTCTTT,CASSSADRLLNTEAFF
TRBJ2-1,TRBD2,NA,TRBV7-9,TGTGCCACCAGCAGGTGGCTAGCGGGAGGACGCGAGGGAAACAATGAGCAGTTCTTC,CATSRWLAGGREGNNEQFF
TRBJ2-5,NA,once,TRBV6-1,TGTGCCAGCAGTGATTGGCTCCAAGAGACCCAGTACTTC,CASSDWLQETQYF
TRBJ1-3,NA,NA,TRBV18,TGTGCCAGCTCCCCGTCAGAGGACTCTGGAAACACCATATATTTT,CASSPSEDSGNTIYF
TRBJ2-2,NA,NA,TRBV6-5,TGTGCCAGCAGTCAACCGAACACCGGGGAGCTGTTTTTT,CASSQPNTGELFF
TRBJ2-2,NA,NA,TRBV11-2,TGTGCCAGCAGCTTAGCTCCGGGGCCGAGGAACCCCGGGGAGCTGTTTTTT,CASSLAPGPRNPGELFF
TRBJ2-1,TRBD2,NA,TRBV9,TGTGCCAGCAGCGTACCTAGCGGGGGTGAGCAGTTCTTC,CASSVPSGGEQFF
TRBJ2-5,TRBD1,NA,TRBV9,TGTGCCAGCAGCGACGGACAGGCCCAAGAGACCCAGTACTTC,CASSDGQAQETQYF
TRBJ1-1,NA,NA,TRBV7-3,TGTGCCAGCTCTTTAGGGGCTATGAACACTGAAGCTTTCTTT,CASSLGAMNTEAFF
TRBJ1-2,TRBD1,NA,TRBV7-2,TGTGCCAGCAGCTTGGGACAGGGGAACTATGGCTACACCTTC,CASSLGQGNYGYTF
TRBJ2-5,NA,once,TRBV13,TGTGCCAGCAGCAGCAGCCGGGACACCCCGAAATCAGTCGGGGAGACCCAGTACTTC,CASSSSRDTPKSVGETQYF
TRBJ1-5,NA,NA,TRBV6-1,TGTGCCAGCGTGGGGCAGGGGCTCACCAATCAGCCCCAGCATTTT,CASVGQGLTNQPQHF
TRBJ2-1,NA,NA,TRBV5-1,TGCGCCAGCAGCTTCCTAGCAGAGAGCTCCTACAATGAGCAGTTCTTC,CASSFLAESSYNEQFF
TRBJ2-7,NA,NA,TRBV7-9,TGTGCCAGCAGCTTATATACGGGCGAGCAGTACTTC,CASSLYTGEQYF
TRBJ2-7,NA,NA,TRBV6-6,TGTGCCAGCAGGGCCGGGGGGCGCCGTGGAGAGCAGTACTTC,CASRAGGRRGEQYF
TRBJ1-1,NA,NA,TRBV5-1,TGCGCCAGCAGCTTGGCCCAGGGAGGGGGTTATGAAGCTTTCTTT,CASSLAQGGGYEAFF
TRBJ2-7,TRBD1,NA,TRBV27,TGTGCCAGCAGAAGACAGGGGGGTTCGTACGAGCAGTACTTC,CASRRQGGSYEQYF
TRBJ2-2,NA,NA,TRBV5-5,TGTGCCAGCAGCTTGGAAGCAGCCGGGGAGCTGTTTTTT,CASSLEAAGELFF
TRBJ1-4,NA,NA,TRBV2,TGTGCCAGCAGTGTAAGATTAAGCAGGGAAAAACTGTTTTTT,CASSVRLSREKLFF
TRBJ2-7,TRBD1,NA,TRBV13,TGTGCCAGCAGCGACCGACAGGGCAGGGACGAGCAGTACTTC,CASSDRQGRDEQYF
TRBJ1-5,TRBD1,NA,TRBV10-3,TGTGCCATCAGTCGACAGGGTGGCAATCAGCCCCAGCATTTT,CAISRQGGNQPQHF
TRBJ1-6,TRBD1,NA,TRBV30,TGTGCCTGGAAAAAACAGGGGGCACTAAATTCACCCCTCCACTTT,CAWKKQGALNSPLHF
TRBJ2-7,NA,few,TRBV7-7,TGTGCCAGCAGCATGTTAGCGGCGGGGAGTGAGCAGTACTTC,CASSMLAAGSEQYF